Here is one T cell receptor (beta chain) with its context. Its target is unknown. The data were produced by immunoSEQ multiplex PCR, yet TCRdb's version contains in-frame clones alone and is incomplete. The sample holds 100,000 to 150,000 clones, 70% to 90% seen once. The data are from a study of T cell responses to AZD1222 COVID-19 vaccine. Whole-study findings and limits: There were vaccine-associated CD4 TCRs across spike, dominant at 160-218 and 743-854. Baseline testing showed seropositivity in only 5 or 6 AZD1222 recipients. Donors were chiefly white British, with a greater number of females, and clonal diversity was perhaps underestimated. Following two doses of AZD1222, Spike-specific TCR breadth and depth rose.

The ends were cut back, 11 bases at V and 5 bases at J, with 10 bases in the middle. This CDR3 region has 11 residues. Germline V lookup: CDR1 LNHDA, CDR2 SQIVND (reference sequence). Sequenced material: peripheral blood, taken on day 0 of AZD1222 vaccination. The receptor comes from an adult in good health. The rearrangement joins TRBV19 to TRBJ1-3; D gene unclear. The CDR3: CASSGRNTIYF. In DNA form, the CDR3 reads TGTGCCTCCTCCGGCCGAAACACCATATATTTT. Drawing the rest from reference TRBV19 and TRBJ1-3, the complete variable domain is DGGITQSPKYLFRKEGQNVTLSCEQNLNHDAMYWYRQDPGQGLRLIYYSQIVNDFQKGDIAEGYSVSREKKESFPLTVTSAQKNPTAFYLCASSGRNTIYFGEGSWLTVV.